This passage covers 28 T cell receptor beta chains from one sample sequenced in a study of radiation and T cells in renal cell carcinoma. Time point noted: baseline pretreatment blood. Treatment: 15 Gy SBRT to primary tumor, nephrectomy 4 weeks later. Sequenced by immunoSEQ multiplex PCR; TCRdb stores in-frame clones only, minus some. The data contain around 46,000 clones, roughly 80% of them singletons. The sample here was blood, taken from a patient whose treatment included radiotherapy and nephrectomy. These receptors all come from a woman aged 70-85 years with renal cell carcinoma.

Remarks on this clone: At one end, the junction sequence differs from germline, possibly due to a read error. The CDR3 sequence: CSARVRDSPAF. The CDR3 region has the DNA TGCAGTGCTAGAGTGCGGGACTCCCCCGCCTTC. The chain is built from TRBV20-1 and TRBJ2-7, with TRBD2 as a possible D gene (6 bases). The length of the CDR3 is 11 residues. Germline V gene sequence: CDR1 DFQATT, CDR2 SNEGSKA (reference sequence).

The chain combines TRBV10-1 with TRBJ1-5; 8 nucleotides line up with TRBD1. The germline V gene has CDR1 WNHNN and CDR2 SYGVQD (reference sequence). Unmatched junction bases numbered 6, after V lost 5 bases and J lost 3 bases. CDR3 size: 15 residues. Written as DNA, the CDR3 is TGCGCCAGCAGTAAGACAGGGGACTCCAATCAGCCCCAGCATTTT. Protein: CASSKTGDSNQPQHF.

This clone was detected only once. The chain recombines TRBV11-2 with TRBJ2-2; 7 positions agree with TRBD2. This CDR3 region has 16 residues. V shed 7 bases, J shed 0 bases, and the junction held 8 bases outside the gene matches. CDR1 is SGHAT, CDR2 FQNNGV, per germline. This CDR3 reads CASMGGQGPNTGELFF. CDR3 sequence (DNA): TGTGCCAGCATGGGAGGGCAGGGCCCGAACACCGGGGAGCTGTTTTTT.

The V and J genes are TRBV4-2 and TRBJ1-1, with unresolved D. The CDR3 is made up of 13 amino acids. Germline CDR1 LGHNA, CDR2 YNFKEQ. V lost 0 bases and J lost 4, with 6 bases in between. The CDR3 spells CASSQDSGTEAFF. DNA for the CDR3: TGTGCCAGCAGCCAAGATTCGGGCACTGAAGCTTTCTTT.

This rearrangement joins TRBV7-9 to TRBJ2-7; 7 bases line up with TRBD1. The CDR3 spans 15 residues. With V trimmed by 7 bases and J by 4 bases, 13 bases remained unmatched. Germline loops: CDR1 SEHNR, CDR2 FQNEAQ (reference sequence). CDR3 protein: CASTGDRAIVYEQYF. CDR3 nucleotide sequence: TGTGCCAGCACCGGCGACAGGGCAATTGTTTACGAGCAGTACTTC.

This chain connects TRBV10-3 to TRBJ2-1; 13 bases map to TRBD2. After removal of 3 bases from V and 7 bases from J, the junction contained 9 bases not matched to a gene. This CDR3 region has 17 residues. Germline V lookup: CDR1 ENHRY, CDR2 SYGVKD. DNA of the CDR3: TGTGCCATCAGTGACCCGAGGACTAGCGGGGGAAGTAATGAGCAGTTCTTC. Its translation is CAISDPRTSGGSNEQFF.

This chain links TRBV6-7 with TRBJ1-1, with 8 positions matching TRBD1. TRBV6-7 is treated as an ORF (open reading frame) with a function not yet certain. The CDR3 is made up of 15 amino acids. V lost 8 bases to trimming and J lost 11 bases; unmatched junction nucleotides: 19. The CDR3 sequence is CASAWTMTGALYAFF. CDR3 bases: TGTGCCAGCGCTTGGACCATGACAGGGGCCCTTTATGCTTTCTTT.

The J gene is TRBJ1-3, the V gene TRBV6-5; the D gene is possibly TRBD1 (6 bases). V was trimmed by 4 bases and J by 0 bases, leaving 13 bases between them. The CDR3 extends over 16 amino acids. The germline CDR1 and CDR2 sequences are MNHEY and SVGAGI. CDR3 in amino acids: CASSSAQGLSGNTIYF. In DNA, the CDR3 is TGTGCCAGCAGTTCGGCACAGGGTCTCTCTGGAAACACCATATATTTT.

The rearrangement uses TRBV6-5 and TRBJ1-1; 8 bases match TRBD1. V dropped 6 bases and J dropped 3; count of bases not matched to a gene: 9. CDR1 and CDR2 from the germline V gene are MNHEY and SVGAGI. The CDR3 contains 15 residues. This chain's CDR3 is CASSHRGGVHTEAFF. In DNA form, the CDR3 reads TGTGCCAGCAGCCACAGGGGGGGGGTCCACACTGAAGCTTTCTTT.

This rearrangement joins TRBV6-1 to TRBJ1-6, with no clear D. Looked up from germline, CDR1 is MNHNS and CDR2 is SASEGT. V shed 6 bases and J shed 7 bases, with 7 bases lying between them. The CDR3 sequence is 12 residues long. CDR3 loop: CASREVNSPLHF. Here the CDR3 DNA reads TGTGCCAGCAGGGAGGTGAATTCACCCCTCCACTTT.

This clone was observed a handful of times. J is TRBJ1-4 and V is TRBV2, with 7 bases matching TRBD1. J was trimmed by 7 bases and V by 6 bases; bases with no gene match: 11. Germline V lookup: CDR1 SNHLY, CDR2 FYNNEI. The CDR3 is 15 residues long. The CDR3 bases are TGTGCCAGCAGCCGCATTGGGACAGAAGGTGAAAAACTGTTTTTT. This sequence encodes CASSRIGTEGEKLFF.

The genes are TRBV9 and TRBJ1-6; D unclear. Trimming removed 0 bases at V and 9 bases at J, with 13 bases between. Germline values: CDR1 SGDLS, CDR2 YYNGEE. This CDR3 contains 15 residues. The CDR3 sequence is CASSVEEGLGSPLHF. As DNA, the CDR3 is TGTGCCAGCAGCGTAGAGGAGGGATTGGGTTCACCCCTCCACTTT.

The J gene is TRBJ1-5, the V gene TRBV6-1; D is unresolved. V was trimmed by 1 base and J by 5 bases, leaving 6 bases between them. Germline CDR1 is MNHNS and CDR2 is SASEGT. CDR3 size: 13 residues. The CDR3 region has the DNA TGTGCCAGCAGTGAAGTTAGGGATCAGCCCCAGCATTTT. It specifies CASSEVRDQPQHF.

The J gene is TRBJ1-2, the V gene TRBV2; 8 bases map to TRBD1. The CDR3 has 13 residues. CDR1 and CDR2 (germline): SNHLY, FYNNEI. Losses at the gene ends were 8 bases for V and 7 bases for J; bases not matched to a gene: 9. This CDR3 reads CASDLQGAFGYTF. CDR3 bases: TGTGCCAGCGATCTGCAGGGGGCGTTTGGCTACACCTTC.

This chain links TRBV5-4 with TRBJ2-5, with D tentatively TRBD1 or TRBD2 (5 bases each). This CDR3 is 14 amino acids long. The V end lost 5 bases, the J end lost 3 bases, and 14 bases lay between the germline ends. Germline values: CDR1 SGHNT, CDR2 YYREEE (reference sequence). The DNA of the CDR3 is TGTGCCAGCAGGGCCGGGACGGCAGAAGAGACCCAGTACTTC. As protein: CASRAGTAEETQYF.

This clone was seen a handful of times. The junction departs from the called germline gene at one end, perhaps through a read error. The chain is built from TRBV5-4 and TRBJ2-3; 14 nucleotides agree with TRBD2. This CDR3 has 18 amino acids. The V gene's germline CDR1 is SGHNT and CDR2 YYREEE (reference sequence). The CDR3 nucleotides read TGTGCCAGCAGCGTAGGGGGTGGGACTAGCGGGAGCAAAGATACGCAGTATTTT. Protein product: CASSVGGGTSGSKDTQYF. The full variable domain, rest sourced from reference TRBV5-4 and TRBJ2-3, is ETGVTQSPTHLIKTRGQQVTLRCSSQSGHNTVSWYQQALGQGPQFIFQYYREEENGRGNFPPRFSGLQFPNYSSELNVNALELDDSALYLCASSVGGGTSGSKDTQYFGPGTRLTVL.

V gene TRBV5-1 combines with J gene TRBJ2-5; maybe TRBD2 (6 bases). Germline assignment: CDR1 SGHRS and CDR2 YFSETQ. V was trimmed by 4 bases and J by 2 bases, leaving 18 bases between them. The CDR3 contains 16 residues. CDR3 coding DNA: TGCGCCAGCAGCCCGAACGGGTTCGGGACTCAAGAGACCCAGTACTTC. It codes for CASSPNGFGTQETQYF.

This chain links TRBV5-4 with TRBJ2-1; no clear D. Trimming shortened V by 2 bases and J by 4 bases, and 4 bases separated the two germline ends. The germline V gene encodes CDR1 SGHNT and CDR2 YYREEE (reference sequence). CDR3 length: 12 amino acids. In nucleotides, the CDR3 is TGTGCCAGCAGCTTCCAATACAATGAGCAGTTCTTC. It specifies CASSFQYNEQFF.

The chain is built from TRBV4-3 and TRBJ2-1; D gene ambiguous. Germline lookup yields CDR1 LGHNA and CDR2 YSLEER. Trimming took off 1 base at V and 6 bases at J, with 7 bases between the two ends. The CDR3 contains 13 residues. CDR3 DNA: TGCGCCAGCAGCCAAGTCGACGGCAATGAGCAGTTCTTC. As protein: CASSQVDGNEQFF.

This CDR3 is CASSAVGSGGTDEQFF. CDR3 nucleotide sequence: TGTGCCAGCAGCGCCGTTGGGTCGGGAGGTACGGATGAGCAGTTCTTC. The gene calls are TRBV9 and TRBJ2-1; 7 positions match TRBD2. CDR1 SGDLS and CDR2 YYNGEE come from the germline V gene. The CDR3 covers 16 residues. The V and J ends lost 3 bases and 8 bases, in that order; junction bases with no gene match: 14.

The rearrangement links TRBV5-1 to TRBJ1-1; no reliable D call. With 1 base removed from V and 1 base from J, the gap between germline ends came to 11 bases. Germline V gene data show CDR1 as SGHRS and CDR2 as YFSETQ. This CDR3 spans 15 amino acids. The CDR3 DNA reads as TGCGCCAGCAGCTTGTTGGGCCGTACGAACACTGAAGCTTTCTTT. This gives the protein CASSLLGRTNTEAFF.

This clone has only a few counts. The chain couples TRBV6-6 to TRBJ1-5; D remains ambiguous. The CDR3 covers 16 residues. Germline CDR1 and CDR2: MNHNY and SVGAGI (reference sequence). Trimming shortened V by 4 bases and J by 0 bases, and 13 bases separated the two germline ends. CDR3 region: CASSFSLTGSNQPQHF. The CDR3 DNA reads TGTGCCAGCAGTTTCTCTCTCACGGGTAGCAATCAGCCCCAGCATTTT.

CDR3 sequence reads: CASSSNVRGGYTF. DNA of the CDR3: TGTGCCAGCAGCTCGAACGTCAGGGGGGGCTACACCTTC. This chain uses TRBV6-5 with TRBJ1-2, with TRBD1 matching over 7 bases. CDR1 and CDR2 from the germline V gene are MNHEY and SVGAGI. J lost 8 bases, V lost 6 bases, and 9 bases had no gene match. This CDR3 has 13 residues.

This clone was recorded only once. The chain carries TRBV2 and TRBJ1-4, with unresolved D. CDR3 size: 15 residues. The germline V gene encodes CDR1 SNHLY and CDR2 FYNNEI. The ends were cut back, 1 base at V and 5 bases at J, with 11 bases in the middle. In DNA form, the CDR3 reads TGTGCCAGCAGTGAAGTAGGGCAGGAAAATGAAAAACTGTTTTTT. This codes for CASSEVGQENEKLFF.

This clone was recorded a few times. V is TRBV6-5 and J is TRBJ2-5, with TRBD2 matching 8 bases. The CDR3 runs to 14 residues. Trimming removed 6 bases from V and 3 bases from J; junction bases left unmatched: 6. Germline V lookup: CDR1 MNHEY, CDR2 SVGAGI. In DNA form, the CDR3 reads TGTGCCAGCAGGTCCCGGGGGGGCGAAGAGACCCAGTACTTC. Protein product: CASRSRGGEETQYF.

J is TRBJ1-1 and V is TRBV2, with D uncertain. From germline, CDR1 is SNHLY and CDR2 FYNNEI. The CDR3 runs to 15 residues. The ends were cut back, 3 bases at V and 3 bases at J, with 14 bases in the middle. In DNA form, the CDR3 reads TGTGCCAGCAGTGACCATGGTGTTGGGGACACTGAAGCTTTCTTT. Amino acid sequence: CASSDHGVGDTEAFF.

The chain uses TRBV14 and TRBJ2-7; D unresolved. The germline V and J ends were trimmed by 1 base and 1 base, with 14 bases remaining between them. Germline V gene lookup returns CDR1 SGHDN and CDR2 FVKESK. The CDR3 is 16 amino acids. Written as DNA, the CDR3 is TGTGCCAGCAGCCAAGGAATGGGGTCAAGTTCCTACGAGCAGTACTTC. Amino acid sequence: CASSQGMGSSSYEQYF.

A note on this clone: At the DNA level, this CDR3 is encoded by other sequences in the same sample as well. V usage is TRBV27 and J usage is TRBJ1-5; TRBD1 matches 9 bases. V shed 8 bases, J shed 1 base, and the junction held 6 bases outside the gene matches. Germline V gene lookup returns CDR1 MNHEY and CDR2 SMNVEV (reference sequence). The CDR3 runs 15 residues. This CDR3 is CASRTGVISNQPQHF. The CDR3 DNA is TGTGCCAGCCGGACAGGGGTTATAAGCAATCAGCCCCAGCATTTT.